A selection of T cell receptor beta chains follows, all from one sample in a study of patients and donors after allogeneic stem cell transplantation. TCRdb redid the calling of the RT-PCR reads with MiXCR, one entry per CDR3 protein. The table shows 70,000 to 100,000 distinct CDR3 sequences, with 5% occurring only once. The sample was blood, either unsorted or a sorted T cell fraction (not recorded which). Receptors originate from a human donor who was either an allogeneic HSCT recipient or a stem cell or donor lymphocyte infusion donor (not recorded which). It is not recorded whose cells these are; they may come from a transplant donor. Both conserved end residues are part of each CDR3. A D gene is named only where the DNA matches it firmly. Size is stated for part of the rows, as once, few or many counts, or as a class when the clone is expanded.

j_call clone_size d_call v_call cdr3_nt cdr3_aa
TRBJ2-3 many - TRBV30 TGTGCCTGGGGAGGCCCCTCTAGCACAGATACGCAGTATTTT CAWGGPSSTDTQYF
TRBJ2-3 few - TRBV19 TGTGCCAGTAGTTTGGGACTCCCCGATACGCAGTATTTT CASSLGLPDTQYF
TRBJ2-7 many TRBD1 TRBV7-8 TGTGCCAGCAGCTTAGCCGGGACAGGCTTAATGATCAGCGAGCAGTACTTC CASSLAGTGLMISEQYF
TRBJ1-1 many - TRBV2 TGTGCCAGCACACGAGAATTTATGAACACTGAAGCTTTCTTT CASTREFMNTEAFF
TRBJ2-5 many TRBD1 TRBV7-9 TGTGCCAGCAGCCAAACCCTCGGACAGGCCTCCATCTTC CASSQTLGQASIF
TRBJ2-3 many - TRBV9 TGTGCCAGCAGCGTAGCTTCCCAGGTTGATACGCAGTATTTT CASSVASQVDTQYF
TRBJ2-3 - - TRBV12-3/TRBV12-4 TGTGCCAGCAGTCCGGACCGCCCGGATACGCAGTATTTT CASSPDRPDTQYF
TRBJ2-7 many - TRBV2 TGTGCCAGCAGTGAATCCACCTACGAGCAGTACTTC CASSESTYEQYF
TRBJ2-7 many TRBD1 TRBV7-6 TGTGCCAGCAGCTTGGCGACCGGGACAGGGACTTACGAGCAGTACTTC CASSLATGTGTYEQYF
TRBJ1-5 - - TRBV15 TGTGCCACCAGCAAAGGCCCGGATCAGCCCCAGCATTTT CATSKGPDQPQHF
TRBJ2-1 few - TRBV1 TGCACCAGCAGCCAAGCGCCTCACGCGGGAGGGCCGACTAAGAGCTCCTACAATGAGCAGTTCTTC CTSSQAPHAGGPTKSSYNEQFF
TRBJ1-2 many - TRBV14 TGTGCCAGCAGCCCTAGAAGGGCGGGAGGCTACACCTTC CASSPRRAGGYTF
TRBJ1-5 many - TRBV20-1 TGCAGTGCTAGATCGGGCCCGCCTAATCAGCCCCAGCATTTT CSARSGPPNQPQHF
TRBJ2-5 few - TRBV4-2 TGTGCCAGCAGCCAAGAACCCCCCCGGGGGTGTCGGGGACAAGAGACCCAGTACTTC CASSQEPPRGCRGQETQYF
TRBJ1-1 many - TRBV20-1 TGCAGTGCTAGAGGGGGGGGGGCTTCGGGAAACACTGAAGCTTTCTTT CSARGGGASGNTEAFF
TRBJ2-3 - TRBD1 TRBV20-1 TGCAGTGCTATTCCTTTATCCGGGACAGGGAGGGCAGATACGCAGTATTTT CSAIPLSGTGRADTQYF
TRBJ1-6 many - TRBV3-1 TGTGCCAGCAGCCAAAGGGGTGGTTCACCCCTCCACTTT CASSQRGGSPLHF
TRBJ2-1 few - TRBV15 TGTGCCACCAGCAGAGATAGGCTAGTTCACAATGAGCAGTTCTTC CATSRDRLVHNEQFF
TRBJ2-5 - - TRBV7-6 TGTGCCAGCAGCTTAGGAGGCCAGATACAAGAGACCCAGTACTTC CASSLGGQIQETQYF
TRBJ2-7 many TRBD2 TRBV11-2 TGTGCCAGCAGCTCCCCCGGACTAGCGGGATCGCTCGAGCAGTACTTC CASSSPGLAGSLEQYF
TRBJ2-3 many TRBD2 TRBV20-1 TGCAGTGCTAAAAGACTAGCGGGAGGTGGTACAGATACGCAGTATTTT CSAKRLAGGGTDTQYF
TRBJ2-1 many - TRBV21-1 TGTGCCAGCAGCAAAGGAGGTAGCTTTTACAATGAGCAGTTCTTC CASSKGGSFYNEQFF
TRBJ1-1 many - TRBV20-1 TGCAGTGCTAGCTCGGCAGGCTATCGACCTGAAGCTTTCTTT CSASSAGYRPEAFF
TRBJ2-7 many - TRBV5-1 TGCGCCAGCAGCTTGGGAAGACAGCAGCAGTACTTC CASSLGRQQQYF